This T cell receptor beta chain came from a study of OX40 agonist ivuxolimab in advanced cancers. Study details: An agonistic human IgG2 monoclonal antibody against OX40 (CD134) was given.

CDR3 length: 16 residues. V shed 3 bases and J shed 1 base, with 15 bases lying between them. Germline values: CDR1 SGHNT, CDR2 YENEEA. Findings of the study overall: Individuals who were partial responders at 0.1-3.0 mg/kg had clonal expansion that ranked among the lowest.

Concerning this clone itself: Its antigen is undetermined.

Clones were sequenced by immunoSEQ multiplex PCR, and TCRdb holds only the in-frame ones, with some missing. The sample gives about 81,000 clones, around four fifths of which show up once; more than 6% is in the top ten. J is TRBJ1-1 and V is TRBV11-3; the D gene is possibly TRBD1 (6 bases). The receptor was isolated from an adult with an advanced solid tumor such as melanoma, head and neck, liver or kidney cancer. The sample in question was CD4+ or CD8+ T cells sorted from blood, obtained in a trial of the OX40 agonist ivuxolimab. The CDR3 sequence is CASSLDSWISNTEAFF. In DNA, the CDR3 is TGTGCCAGCAGCTTGGACAGTTGGATTTCGAACACTGAAGCTTTCTTT.